This T cell receptor beta chain appears in the sequencing data of a study of cytotoxic CD8 clonotypes in ibrutinib-treated CLL. The method was immunoSEQ multiplex PCR; TCRdb's version includes in-frame clones alone and lacks a portion of them. The sample has 55,000 to 80,000 clones; over 75% are singletons. CDR1 MDHEN and CDR2 SYDVKM come from the germline V gene. Trimming removed 6 bases at V and 0 bases at J, with 6 bases between. CDR3 length: 12 residues. Broader study findings: Public clonotypes, an uncommon group, contracted or remained stable on treatment.

As regards this clone: The target antigen is unknown.

The rearrangement links TRBV28 to TRBJ2-7, with no clear D. The sample was PBMCs, taken after 12 months of ibrutinib treatment. The receptor was isolated from a human donor with chronic lymphocytic leukemia. The CDR3 region has the DNA TGTGCCAGCAGGTCGACCTCCTACGAGCAGTACTTC. Its protein is CASRSTSYEQYF.